Shown below are 10 T cell receptor beta chains from a single sample sequenced in a study of post-analysis software for immune sequencing data. Researchers reported that TCR beta cDNA libraries carried unique molecular identifiers. One entry per CDR3 protein, called by TCRdb with MiXCR from the PCR reads. The sample holds hundreds of thousands of distinct CDR3 sequences; 25% to 30% are singletons and the top ten take around 0.56%. Regarding the study as a whole: Higher frequency in patients than in controls was seen for about five TRBV segments, with TRBV5-6, TRBV5-1 and TRBV20-1 among them.

These receptors have no identified antigens. Sequenced input: blood. The receptors stem from a girl aged 5-17 years with multiple sclerosis.

The chain joins TRBV5-4 to TRBJ1-1, with no clear D. The CDR3 is 15 residues long. Trimming removed 4 bases from V and 2 bases from J, with 15 bases in between. The germline V gene has CDR1 SGHNT and CDR2 YYREEE (reference sequence). CDR3 loop: CASSPELSVNTEAFF. The DNA for the CDR3 is TGTGCCAGCAGCCCAGAGCTGTCGGTTAACACTGAAGCTTTCTTT.

This clonotype was counted between two and nine times. J is TRBJ2-3 and V is TRBV6-1; the D gene is possibly TRBD2 (6 bases). This CDR3 region has 13 residues. V lost 6 bases and J 6 bases, leaving 13 bases between the germline ends. Germline V gene lookup returns CDR1 MNHNS and CDR2 SASEGT. The CDR3 DNA follows: TGTGCCAGCAGGAGCTCAGGGAGGGATACGCAGTATTTT. Translated: CASRSSGRDTQYF.

V is TRBV27 and J is TRBJ1-5; D is ambiguous. V lost 2 bases, J lost 4 bases, and 15 bases lay in between. CDR3 length: 16 amino acids. Germline CDR1 reads MNHEY; CDR2 reads SMNVEV (reference sequence). The CDR3 bases are TGTGCCAGCAGTTTAAGGGCCGCCCCCGGGAATCAGCCCCAGCATTTT. Translation: CASSLRAAPGNQPQHF.

The rearrangement links TRBV20-1 to TRBJ1-1, with D maybe TRBD1 (6 bases). The V gene's germline CDR1 is DFQATT and CDR2 SNEGSKA (reference sequence). This CDR3 comprises 18 residues. V was clipped by 3 bases and J by 1 base, with 24 bases between them. The CDR3 DNA follows: TGCAGTGCTAGGGCCCCCGGGGGGCCTCCTCTATGGAACACTGAAGCTTTCTTT. The encoded protein is CSARAPGGPPLWNTEAFF.

The CDR3, as DNA: TGTGCCAGCTCACCCCCTTTGAACGGGCAGCCGGTCGCACAGCCCCAGCATTTT. Encoded protein: CASSPPLNGQPVAQPQHF. The chain has TRBV18 and TRBJ1-5; D ambiguous. V was pared by 3 bases and J by 7 bases, with 25 bases between. This CDR3 region has 18 residues. The germline V gene has CDR1 KGHSH and CDR2 LQKENI. The variable domain in full, with the rest retrieved from reference TRBV18 and TRBJ1-5, is NAGVMQNPRHLVRRRGQEARLRCSPMKGHSHVYWYRQLPEEGLKFMVYLQKENIIDESGMPKERFSAEFPKEGPSILRIQQVVRGDSAAYFCASSPPLNGQPVAQPQHFGDGTRLSIL.

This clonotype was seen a few times. CDR3 sequence: CASGDGTYEQYF. The CDR3 DNA reads as TGCGCCAGCGGGGACGGAACCTACGAGCAGTACTTC. J is TRBJ2-7 and V is TRBV5-1; TRBD1 or TRBD2 may be the D gene (5 bases each). Germline CDR1 and CDR2: SGHRS and YFSETQ. The CDR3 sequence is 12 residues long. The V and J ends lost 7 bases and 2 bases respectively, with 10 bases between them.

The V call is TRBV5-1, the J call TRBJ2-1, with TRBD1 identical over 7 bases. V shed 4 bases, J shed 6 bases, and the junction held 10 bases outside the gene matches. The CDR3 has 15 residues. Germline V gene lookup returns CDR1 SGHRS and CDR2 YFSETQ. The DNA for the CDR3 is TGCGCCAGCAGCCCCGACAGGGCTTCGGCCAATGAGCAGTTCTTC. Protein sequence: CASSPDRASANEQFF.

J is TRBJ1-1 and V is TRBV5-4; the match to TRBD1 covers 8 bases. Germline V gene data show CDR1 as SGHNT and CDR2 as YYREEE (reference sequence). The CDR3 consists of 14 residues. Unmatched junction bases numbered 5, after V lost 5 bases and J lost 2 bases. The CDR3 spells CASRETGGNTEAFF. CDR3 in DNA: TGTGCCAGCAGAGAAACAGGGGGTAACACTGAAGCTTTCTTT. The full variable domain, rest sourced from reference TRBV5-4 and TRBJ1-1, is ETGVTQSPTHLIKTRGQQVTLRCSSQSGHNTVSWYQQALGQGPQFIFQYYREEENGRGNFPPRFSGLQFPNYSSELNVNALELDDSALYLCASRETGGNTEAFFGQGTRLTVV.

This clonotype appeared a few times. V usage is TRBV7-2 and J usage is TRBJ2-3, with 9 positions matching TRBD2. The CDR3 contains 15 residues. After removal of 4 bases from V and 4 bases from J, the junction contained 6 bases not matched to a gene. The germline CDR1 and CDR2 sequences are SGHTA and FQGNSA. As DNA, the CDR3 is TGTGCCAGCAGCTCTAAGCGGGGGGACGCAGATACGCAGTATTTT. Translation gives CASSSKRGDADTQYF.

There are a few counts of this clonotype. V and J are TRBV12-3 or TRBV12-4 and TRBJ2-7, with D tentatively TRBD1 (5 bases). V was cut by 3 bases and J by 2 bases, with 11 bases left in between. The CDR3 runs 14 residues. CDR3 amino acids: CASSLKGLTYEQYF. DNA for the CDR3: TGTGCCAGCAGTTTGAAGGGGCTCACCTACGAGCAGTACTTC.